This TCR beta chain was obtained from a study of T cell responses to AZD1222 COVID-19 vaccine. This table comes from immunoSEQ multiplex PCR, and its TCRdb copy is limited to in-frame clones, with some not included. Here the sample spans 75,000 to 100,000 clones, 88% being singletons. This TCR was recovered from an adult in good health. The sequences come from peripheral blood, collected on day 0 of AZD1222 vaccination.

The CDR3 sequence is CASRTGLRSYGYTF. The CDR3 nucleotides read TGTGCCAGCAGGACAGGGTTAAGGAGCTATGGCTACACCTTC. The rearrangement links TRBV11-3 to TRBJ1-2, with 7 nucleotides matching TRBD1. Unmatched junction bases numbered 8, after V lost 6 bases and J lost 4 bases. The CDR3 has 14 residues. Germline V gives CDR1 SGHNT, CDR2 YENEEA.